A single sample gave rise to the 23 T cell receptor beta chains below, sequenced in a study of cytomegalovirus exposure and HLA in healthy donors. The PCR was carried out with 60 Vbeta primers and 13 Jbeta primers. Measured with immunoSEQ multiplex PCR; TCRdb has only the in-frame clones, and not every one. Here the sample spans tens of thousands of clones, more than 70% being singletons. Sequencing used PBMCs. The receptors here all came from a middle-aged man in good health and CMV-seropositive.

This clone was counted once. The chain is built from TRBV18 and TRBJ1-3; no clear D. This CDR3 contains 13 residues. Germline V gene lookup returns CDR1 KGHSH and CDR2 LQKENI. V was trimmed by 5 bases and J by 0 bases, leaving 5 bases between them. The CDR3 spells CASSVLSGNTIYF. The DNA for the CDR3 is TGTGCCAGCTCAGTTCTCTCTGGAAACACCATATATTTT.

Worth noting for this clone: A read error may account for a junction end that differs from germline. The CDR3 nucleotides read TGTGTCAGTAGTAACCCCCCCGGGACAGGACCCACAGATACGCAGTATTTT. Translation gives CVSSNPPGTGPTDTQYF. V is TRBV19 and J is TRBJ2-3; 8 positions match TRBD1. The germline V gene encodes CDR1 LNHDA and CDR2 SQIVND (reference sequence). The CDR3 is 17 amino acids.

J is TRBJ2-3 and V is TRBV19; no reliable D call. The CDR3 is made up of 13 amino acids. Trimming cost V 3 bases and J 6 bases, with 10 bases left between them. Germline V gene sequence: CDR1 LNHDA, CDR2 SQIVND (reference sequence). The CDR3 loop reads CASSMSLTDTQYF. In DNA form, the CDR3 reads TGTGCCAGTAGTATGAGCCTTACGGATACGCAGTATTTT.

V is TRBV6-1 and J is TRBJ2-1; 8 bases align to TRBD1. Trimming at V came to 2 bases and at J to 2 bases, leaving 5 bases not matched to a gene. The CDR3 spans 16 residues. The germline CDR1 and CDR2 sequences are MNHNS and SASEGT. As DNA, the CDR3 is TGTGCCAGCAGTGAACAGCCAGGGGGCACCTACAATGAGCAGTTCTTC. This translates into CASSEQPGGTYNEQFF.

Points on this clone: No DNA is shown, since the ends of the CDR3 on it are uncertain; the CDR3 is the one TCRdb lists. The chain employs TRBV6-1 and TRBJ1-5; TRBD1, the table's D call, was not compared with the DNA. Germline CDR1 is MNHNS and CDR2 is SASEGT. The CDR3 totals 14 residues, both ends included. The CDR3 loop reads CASSSSTGGAAQHF.

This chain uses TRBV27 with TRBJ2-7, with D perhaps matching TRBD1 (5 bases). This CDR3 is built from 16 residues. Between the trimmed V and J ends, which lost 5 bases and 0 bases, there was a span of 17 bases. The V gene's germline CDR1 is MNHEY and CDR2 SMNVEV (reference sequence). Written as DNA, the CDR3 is TGTGCCAGCAGTCCAGTGGGGCAGGGAATCTCCTACGAGCAGTACTTC. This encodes CASSPVGQGISYEQYF.

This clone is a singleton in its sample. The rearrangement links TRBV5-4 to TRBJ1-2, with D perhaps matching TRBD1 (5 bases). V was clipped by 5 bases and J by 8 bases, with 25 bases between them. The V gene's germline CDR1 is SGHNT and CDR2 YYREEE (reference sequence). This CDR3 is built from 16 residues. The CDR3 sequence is CASSIPRGGDPGGYTF. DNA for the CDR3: TGTGCCAGCAGTATTCCCCGGGGGGGGGACCCGGGAGGCTACACCTTC.

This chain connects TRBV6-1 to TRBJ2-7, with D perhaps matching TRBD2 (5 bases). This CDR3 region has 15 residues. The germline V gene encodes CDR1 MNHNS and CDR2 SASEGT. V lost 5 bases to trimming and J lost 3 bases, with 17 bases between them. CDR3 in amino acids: CASSTEWTPNYEQYF. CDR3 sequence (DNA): TGTGCCAGCAGTACAGAGTGGACTCCTAACTACGAGCAGTACTTC.

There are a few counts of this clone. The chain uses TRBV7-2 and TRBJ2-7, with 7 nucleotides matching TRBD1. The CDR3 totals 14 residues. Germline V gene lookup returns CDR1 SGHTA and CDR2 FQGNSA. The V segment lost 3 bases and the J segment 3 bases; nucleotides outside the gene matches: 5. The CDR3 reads CASSFTGQNYEQYF. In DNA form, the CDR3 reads TGTGCCAGCAGCTTTACGGGACAGAACTACGAGCAGTACTTC.

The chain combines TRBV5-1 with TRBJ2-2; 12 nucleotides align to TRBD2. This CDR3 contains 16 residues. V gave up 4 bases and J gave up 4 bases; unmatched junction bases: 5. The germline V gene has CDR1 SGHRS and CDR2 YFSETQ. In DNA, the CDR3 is TGCGCCAGCAGCGTTGGACTAGCGGGGACCACCGGGGAGCTGTTTTTT. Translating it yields CASSVGLAGTTGELFF.

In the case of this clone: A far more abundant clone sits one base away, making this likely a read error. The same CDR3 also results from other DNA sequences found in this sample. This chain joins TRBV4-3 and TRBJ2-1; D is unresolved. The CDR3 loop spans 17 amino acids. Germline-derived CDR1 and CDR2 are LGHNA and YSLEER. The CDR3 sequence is CESSPDMIVLIYNEQFF. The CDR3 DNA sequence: TGCGAAAGCAGCCCAGATATGATCGTACTCATCTACAATGAGCAGTTCTTC.

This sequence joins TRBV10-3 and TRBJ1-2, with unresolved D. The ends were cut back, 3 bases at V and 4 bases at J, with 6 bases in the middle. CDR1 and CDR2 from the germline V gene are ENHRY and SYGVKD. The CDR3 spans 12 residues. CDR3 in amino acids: CAISDDSYGYTF. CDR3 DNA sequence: TGTGCCATCAGTGATGATAGCTATGGCTACACCTTC.

CDR3 loop: CASSLAAGGTDTQYF. CDR3 DNA sequence: TGCGCCAGCAGCTTGGCGGCAGGGGGCACAGATACGCAGTATTTT. The V gene is TRBV5-1, the J gene TRBJ2-3, with D possibly being TRBD1 (6 bases). Germline V CDR1 and CDR2: SGHRS, YFSETQ. The CDR3 has 15 amino acids. V was trimmed by 0 bases and J by 1 base, leaving 9 bases between them.

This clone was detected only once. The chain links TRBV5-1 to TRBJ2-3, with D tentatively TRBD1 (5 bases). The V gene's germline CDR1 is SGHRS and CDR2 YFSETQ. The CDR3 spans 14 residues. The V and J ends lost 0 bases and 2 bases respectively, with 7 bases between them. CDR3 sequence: CASSLVGATDTQYF. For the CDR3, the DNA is TGCGCCAGCAGCTTGGTAGGGGCCACAGATACGCAGTATTTT.

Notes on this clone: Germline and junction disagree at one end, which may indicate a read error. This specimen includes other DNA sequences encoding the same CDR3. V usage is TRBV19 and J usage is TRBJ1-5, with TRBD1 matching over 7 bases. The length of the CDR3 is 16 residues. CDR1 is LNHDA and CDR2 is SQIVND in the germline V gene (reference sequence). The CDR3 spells CASSSGTVYSNQPQHF. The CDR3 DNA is TGTGCCAGTAGCTCCGGGACAGTTTATAGCAATCAGCCCCAGCACTTT.

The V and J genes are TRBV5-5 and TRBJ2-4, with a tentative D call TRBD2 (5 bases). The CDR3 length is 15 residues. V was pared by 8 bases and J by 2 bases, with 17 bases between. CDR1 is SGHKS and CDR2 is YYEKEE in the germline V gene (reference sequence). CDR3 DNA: TGTGCCAGTTCCCTAGCCCCGGATCCCAAAAACATTCAGTACTTC. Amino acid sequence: CASSLAPDPKNIQYF.

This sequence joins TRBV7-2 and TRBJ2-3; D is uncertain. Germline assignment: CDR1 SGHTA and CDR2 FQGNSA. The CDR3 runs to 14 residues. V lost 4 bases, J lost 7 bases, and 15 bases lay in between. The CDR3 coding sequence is TGTGCCAGCAGCTCCACCGTGTCGGAGAATACGCAGTATTTT. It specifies CASSSTVSENTQYF.

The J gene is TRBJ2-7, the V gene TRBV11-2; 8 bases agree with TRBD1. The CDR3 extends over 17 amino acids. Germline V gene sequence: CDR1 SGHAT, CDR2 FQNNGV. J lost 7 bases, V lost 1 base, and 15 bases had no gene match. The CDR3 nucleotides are TGTGCCAGCAGCTTAGGGGTGGACAGGGTATTGTATCGGGAGCAGTACTTC. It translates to CASSLGVDRVLYREQYF.

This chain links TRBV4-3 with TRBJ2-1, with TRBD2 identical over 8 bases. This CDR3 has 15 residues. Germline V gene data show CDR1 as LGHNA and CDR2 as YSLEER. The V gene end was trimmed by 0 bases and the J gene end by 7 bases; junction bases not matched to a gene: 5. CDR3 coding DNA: TGCGCCAGCAGCCAAGACCGGGGGGGTGGGAATGAGCAGTTCTTC. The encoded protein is CASSQDRGGGNEQFF.

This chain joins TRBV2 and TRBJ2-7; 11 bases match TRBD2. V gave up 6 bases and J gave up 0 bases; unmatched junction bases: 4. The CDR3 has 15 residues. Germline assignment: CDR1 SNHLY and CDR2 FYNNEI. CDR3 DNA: TGTGCCAGCAGCCGGGGACTAGCGGTCTCCTACGAGCAGTACTTC. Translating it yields CASSRGLAVSYEQYF. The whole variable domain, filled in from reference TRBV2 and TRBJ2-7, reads EPEVTQTPSHQVTQMGQEVILRCVPISNHLYFYWYRQILGQKVEFLVSFYNNEISEKSEIFDDQFSVERPDGSNFTLKIRSTKLEDSAMYFCASSRGLAVSYEQYFGPGTRLTVT.

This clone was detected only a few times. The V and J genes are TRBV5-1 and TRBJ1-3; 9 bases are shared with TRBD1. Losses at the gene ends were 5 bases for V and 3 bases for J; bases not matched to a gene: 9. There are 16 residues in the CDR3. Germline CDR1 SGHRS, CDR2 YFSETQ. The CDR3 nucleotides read TGCGCCAGCAGTTTCACCGGGACAGGGATTGGAAACACCATATATTTT. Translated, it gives CASSFTGTGIGNTIYF.

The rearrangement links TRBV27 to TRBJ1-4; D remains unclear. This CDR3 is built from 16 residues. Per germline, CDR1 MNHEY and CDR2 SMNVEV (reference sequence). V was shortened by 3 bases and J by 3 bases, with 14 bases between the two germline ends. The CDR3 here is CASSLAPYRSNEKLFF. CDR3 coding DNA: TGTGCCAGCAGTTTGGCCCCTTACAGATCTAATGAAAAACTGTTTTTT.

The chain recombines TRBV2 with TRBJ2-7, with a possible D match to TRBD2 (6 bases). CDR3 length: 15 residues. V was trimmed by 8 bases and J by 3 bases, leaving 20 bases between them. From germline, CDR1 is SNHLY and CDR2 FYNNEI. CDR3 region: CASQRITSTIYEQYF. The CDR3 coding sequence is TGTGCCAGCCAGAGGATTACTAGCACTATCTACGAGCAGTACTTC. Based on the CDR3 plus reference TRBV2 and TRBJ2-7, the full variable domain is EPEVTQTPSHQVTQMGQEVILRCVPISNHLYFYWYRQILGQKVEFLVSFYNNEISEKSEIFDDQFSVERPDGSNFTLKIRSTKLEDSAMYFCASQRITSTIYEQYFGPGTRLTVT.